Listed here are 30 T cell receptor beta chains from one sample, sequenced in a study of CD8+ T cells in alopecia areata. The treatment: oral pan-JAK inhibitor, 5-10 mg twice daily. In each case, RNA was isolated and then reverse transcribed into cDNA as the sequencing template. The table came from immunoSEQ multiplex PCR; TCRdb's copy has only in-frame clones and leaves some out. There are some 100,000 clones in the sample; just under 60% occur only once, and about a sixth lies in the top ten. Source: CD8+ T cells sorted from blood, taken at approximately week 55, from a patient treated with tofacitinib. The receptors were sampled from a human donor with alopecia areata.

This chain uses TRBV5-1 with TRBJ2-3; no firm D call. The V end lost 3 bases, the J end lost 4 bases, and 21 bases lay between the germline ends. CDR1 and CDR2 (germline): SGHRS, YFSETQ. The CDR3 contains 17 residues. CDR3 bases: TGCGCCAGCAGCTCCACATGGGGTTCCCTCCCAGCAGATACGCAGTATTTT. It yields the protein CASSSTWGSLPADTQYF.

The chain is built from TRBV4-1 and TRBJ1-2, with a tentative D call TRBD1 (5 bases). Per germline, CDR1 MGHRA and CDR2 YSYEKL. The CDR3 sequence is 17 residues long. The V gene lost 0 bases and the J gene lost 4 bases, with 18 bases spanning the gap. Written as DNA, the CDR3 is TGCGCCAGCAGCCAAGATCCGGGGACGAAAAGGAGCTATGGCTACACCTTC. Protein product: CASSQDPGTKRSYGYTF.

CDR3 loop: CASSMSWGNQPQHF. The CDR3 DNA follows: TGTGCCAGTAGTATGAGTTGGGGCAATCAGCCCCAGCATTTT. The chain couples TRBV19 to TRBJ1-5, with D unclear. Trimming left V 3 bases short and J 2 bases short, with 8 bases between. The germline V gene has CDR1 LNHDA and CDR2 SQIVND (reference sequence). The CDR3 covers 14 residues.

The gene calls are TRBV11-3 and TRBJ2-4; TRBD2 matches at 8 bases. The CDR3 extends over 15 amino acids. Losses at the gene ends were 2 bases for V and 10 bases for J; bases not matched to a gene: 10. Germline loops: CDR1 SGHNT, CDR2 YENEEA. The CDR3 region has the DNA TGTGCCAGCAGCTTACCACGGGGGGGCACTGATATTCAGTACTTC. This translates into CASSLPRGGTDIQYF.

V is TRBV13 and J is TRBJ1-1; the match to TRBD1 covers 7 bases. V shed 5 bases and J 0 bases; nucleotides not matched to a gene: 6. The V gene's germline CDR1 is PRHDT and CDR2 FYEKMQ (reference sequence). The CDR3 totals 15 residues. DNA for the CDR3: TGTGCCAGCAGCCCTCAAACAGGGGTGAACACTGAAGCTTTCTTT. Translated: CASSPQTGVNTEAFF.

The rearrangement joins TRBV6-5 to TRBJ2-4; D is uncertain. CDR1 MNHEY and CDR2 SVGAGI come from the germline V gene. V was trimmed by 6 bases and J by 7 bases, leaving 13 bases between them. The CDR3 spans 13 residues. The CDR3 reads CASSLGWLNIQYF. Here the CDR3 DNA reads TGTGCCAGCAGCTTAGGTTGGCTTAACATTCAGTACTTC.

This chain connects TRBV30 to TRBJ1-1; no definite D call. The ends were cut back, 2 bases at V and 5 bases at J, with 12 bases in the middle. CDR1 GTSNPN and CDR2 SVGIG come from the germline V gene (reference sequence). The CDR3 spans 13 residues. The CDR3 sequence is CAWSLGGNTEAFF. In nucleotides, the CDR3 is TGTGCCTGGAGTCTTGGAGGAAATACTGAAGCTTTCTTT.

V usage is TRBV6-1 and J usage is TRBJ2-7; 11 bases fit TRBD1. Germline V gives CDR1 MNHNS, CDR2 SASEGT. CDR3 length: 13 amino acids. J was trimmed by 6 bases and V by 7 bases; bases with no gene match: 5. CDR3 loop: CASTGQGVREQYF. The CDR3 DNA sequence: TGTGCCAGCACGGGACAGGGGGTACGCGAGCAGTACTTC.

The CDR3 nucleotides are TGTGCCAGCAGTGAGTTAGGTGCTTCCTACGAGCAGTACTTC. Protein sequence: CASSELGASYEQYF. J is TRBJ2-7 and V is TRBV25-1; D is unclear. Trimming left V 3 bases short and J 1 base short, with 10 bases between. The CDR3 loop spans 14 amino acids. Germline CDR1 is MGHDK and CDR2 is SYGVNS.

This rearrangement joins TRBV11-2 to TRBJ1-1; maybe TRBD1 (6 bases). V was cut by 3 bases and J by 4 bases, with 12 bases left in between. In germline, CDR1 is SGHAT, CDR2 FQNNGV. CDR3 length equals 14 residues. CDR3 coding DNA: TGTGCCAGCAGCTTCCGCAGGGGCAGCACTGAAGCTTTCTTT. Protein: CASSFRRGSTEAFF.

The CDR3: CASSTLDRAGYTF. The CDR3 DNA follows: TGTGCCAGCAGTACCTTGGACAGGGCCGGCTACACCTTC. J is TRBJ1-2 and V is TRBV6-5, with 8 nucleotides matching TRBD1. The CDR3 totals 13 residues. Germline CDR1 is MNHEY and CDR2 is SVGAGI. Losses at the gene ends were 5 bases for V and 8 bases for J; bases not matched to a gene: 7.

V usage is TRBV30 and J usage is TRBJ2-7, with D unresolved. V lost 8 bases and J lost 1, with 15 bases in between. Germline V CDR1 and CDR2: GTSNPN, SVGIG (reference sequence). The CDR3 has 13 amino acids. DNA of the CDR3: TGTGCCACAAACCACGAGAGTTCCTACGAGCAGTACTTC. As protein: CATNHESSYEQYF.

V gene TRBV5-1 combines with J gene TRBJ2-7, with D perhaps TRBD1 or TRBD2 (5 bases each). V was pared by 4 bases and J by 0 bases, with 20 bases between. The CDR3 covers 17 residues. CDR1 SGHRS and CDR2 YFSETQ come from the germline V gene. The CDR3 nucleotides read TGCGCCAGCAGCACCCTGTGGGGGAAGTTTTCCTCCTACGAGCAGTACTTC. Its protein is CASSTLWGKFSSYEQYF.

Only a few counts were recorded for this clone. The chain joins TRBV5-1 to TRBJ1-1, with TRBD1 matching 7 bases. In germline, CDR1 is SGHRS, CDR2 YFSETQ. V lost 0 bases to trimming and J lost 11 bases; unmatched junction nucleotides: 4. The CDR3 loop spans 12 amino acids. The CDR3 coding sequence is TGCGCCAGCAGCTTGGACGACAGGGCCGCTTTCTTT. Protein product: CASSLDDRAAFF.

The table lists this clone with a count of one. The chain links TRBV29-1 to TRBJ1-2; a possible D gene is TRBD1 (6 bases). There are 15 residues in the CDR3. The V end was cut by 7 bases, the J end by 0 bases, with 18 bases between. Germline CDR1 is SQVTM and CDR2 is ANQGSEA. The CDR3 DNA reads TGCAGCGCCTTGGACAGCAAATTAGCTAACTATGGCTACACCTTC. Translation gives CSALDSKLANYGYTF. Looking up the rest from reference TRBV29-1 and TRBJ1-2 gives the full variable domain: SAVISQKPSRDICQRGTSLTIQCQVDSQVTMMFWYRQQPGQSLTLIATANQGSEATYESGFVIDKFPISRPNLTFSTLTVSNMSPEDSSIYLCSALDSKLANYGYTFGSGTRLTVV.

V gene TRBV30 combines with J gene TRBJ1-3; D gene unclear. The CDR3 is 12 residues long. Trimming pared 1 base from V and 4 bases from J, leaving 5 bases between. CDR1 GTSNPN and CDR2 SVGIG come from the germline V gene (reference sequence). This chain's CDR3 is CAWSDSGNTIYF. CDR3 DNA: TGTGCCTGGAGTGACTCGGGAAACACCATATATTTT.

The rearrangement joins TRBV7-9 to TRBJ2-7; D ambiguous. The CDR3 has 13 residues. Trimming shortened V by 0 bases and J by 3 bases, and 6 bases separated the two germline ends. Germline V gene sequence: CDR1 SEHNR, CDR2 FQNEAQ (reference sequence). The CDR3 DNA is TGTGCCAGCAGCTTAGCCGTCAGCTACGAGCAGTACTTC. It is translated as CASSLAVSYEQYF.

This clone was detected only a few times. The V call is TRBV6-1, the J call TRBJ1-5; D not resolved. Germline V gene sequence: CDR1 MNHNS, CDR2 SASEGT. The V and J ends lost 6 bases and 1 base respectively, with 10 bases between them. CDR3 length: 14 amino acids. This CDR3 is CASRAGTSNQPQHF. In DNA, the CDR3 is TGTGCCAGCAGGGCAGGAACAAGCAATCAGCCCCAGCATTTT.

The V call is TRBV7-9, the J call TRBJ2-1, with TRBD2 matching over 7 bases. Germline loops: CDR1 SEHNR, CDR2 FQNEAQ (reference sequence). The junction had 7 bases not matched to a gene; V was cut back by 8 bases and J by 0 bases. There are 15 residues in the CDR3. This chain's CDR3 is CASRAGGSSYNEQFF. The CDR3, as DNA: TGTGCCAGCCGGGCCGGGGGGAGCTCCTACAATGAGCAGTTCTTC.

This clone was seen a handful of times. This chain joins TRBV7-9 and TRBJ1-1; D gene ambiguous. Deletions cut 1 base from V and 7 bases from J, with 7 bases between. CDR3 length: 12 amino acids. Germline values: CDR1 SEHNR, CDR2 FQNEAQ (reference sequence). CDR3 nucleotides: TGTGCCAGCAGCTTAGGGAAAATTGAAGCTTTCTTT. This codes for CASSLGKIEAFF.

The chain couples TRBV13 to TRBJ2-7, with D unresolved. This CDR3 has 13 amino acids. Per the germline V gene, CDR1 is PRHDT and CDR2 is FYEKMQ (reference sequence). With 3 bases removed from V and 6 bases from J, the gap between germline ends came to 12 bases. The CDR3 loop reads CASSFPTMGEQYF. CDR3 DNA sequence: TGTGCCAGCAGCTTTCCCACCATGGGCGAGCAGTACTTC.

The V and J genes are TRBV7-2 and TRBJ2-1, with 12 nucleotides matching TRBD2. Trimming cost V 5 bases and J 4 bases; bases outside gene matches: 6. Germline loops: CDR1 SGHTA, CDR2 FQGNSA. The CDR3 is 16 residues long. Here the CDR3 reads CASSPPLAGGYNEQFF. The CDR3 nucleotides are TGTGCCAGCAGCCCCCCCCTAGCGGGGGGGTACAATGAGCAGTTCTTC.

This clone has just a few counts. The chain carries TRBV18 and TRBJ2-5, with 8 nucleotides matching TRBD1. Germline-derived CDR1 and CDR2 are KGHSH and LQKENI. Losses at the gene ends were 2 bases for V and 2 bases for J; bases not matched to a gene: 13. The CDR3 is 18 residues long. The CDR3, as DNA: TGTGCCAGCTCACCAGAACCGGGACAGGACTTCCTACAAGAGACCCAGTACTTC. As protein: CASSPEPGQDFLQETQYF.

The chain has TRBV21-1 and TRBJ2-1. TRBV21-1 is an annotated pseudogene. CDR3 length: 18 amino acids. The CDR3 nucleotides read TGTGCCAGCAGCGCCCCGCCATCCTATCCTGGGGTCTACAATGAGCAGTTCTTC. Its translation is CASSAPPSYPGVYNEQFF.

The J gene is TRBJ1-1, the V gene TRBV9; TRBD1 agrees at 10 bases. The J segment lost 11 bases and the V segment lost 3 bases, leaving 4 bases of the junction unmatched. The germline CDR1 and CDR2 sequences are SGDLS and YYNGEE. The length of the CDR3 is 12 residues. Here the CDR3 DNA reads TGTGCCAGCAGCGGACAGGGGGCGGACGCTTTCTTT. It is translated as CASSGQGADAFF.

The V call is TRBV5-6, the J call TRBJ2-5; maybe TRBD2 (6 bases). This CDR3 is built from 14 residues. Germline V gives CDR1 SGHDT, CDR2 YYEEEE. Trimming removed 4 bases from V and 1 base from J, with 11 bases in between. CDR3 sequence (DNA): TGTGCCAGCAGCGAAGGACTAATCCAAGAGACCCAGTACTTC. Protein product: CASSEGLIQETQYF.

The CDR3 DNA follows: TGTGCCAGCAGCTTCCGCAGGTCAACGGAGACCCAGTACTTC. Its translation is CASSFRRSTETQYF. V usage is TRBV13 and J usage is TRBJ2-5; no firm D call. V lost 3 bases to trimming and J lost 5 bases, with 13 bases between them. Germline assignment: CDR1 PRHDT and CDR2 FYEKMQ (reference sequence). This CDR3 has 14 residues.

V gene TRBV5-4 combines with J gene TRBJ1-6; D is unclear. CDR1 SGHNT and CDR2 YYREEE come from the germline V gene (reference sequence). With 0 bases removed from V and 7 bases from J, the gap between germline ends came to 11 bases. The CDR3 is 15 amino acids. DNA for the CDR3: TGTGCCAGCAGCTTGGGAGGTCAAGCAAATTCACCCCTCCACTTT. It encodes CASSLGGQANSPLHF.

This clone was detected a few times. CDR3 protein: CSSERGDTGELFF. The CDR3 DNA reads TGCAGCTCGGAGCGGGGGGACACCGGGGAGCTGTTTTTT. This chain connects TRBV29-1 to TRBJ2-2; TRBD2 matches at 9 bases. Germline V gene sequence: CDR1 SQVTM, CDR2 ANQGSEA. V shed 8 bases and J 3 bases; nucleotides not matched to a gene: 4. The CDR3 covers 13 residues.

The chain is built from TRBV7-9 and TRBJ2-1, with unresolved D. CDR3 size: 11 residues. The germline gives CDR1 SEHNR, CDR2 FQNEAQ (reference sequence). With 5 bases removed from V and 10 bases from J, the gap between germline ends came to 9 bases. The CDR3 loop reads CASSHPVEQFF. In DNA, the CDR3 is TGTGCCAGCAGCCACCCGGTAGAGCAGTTCTTC.